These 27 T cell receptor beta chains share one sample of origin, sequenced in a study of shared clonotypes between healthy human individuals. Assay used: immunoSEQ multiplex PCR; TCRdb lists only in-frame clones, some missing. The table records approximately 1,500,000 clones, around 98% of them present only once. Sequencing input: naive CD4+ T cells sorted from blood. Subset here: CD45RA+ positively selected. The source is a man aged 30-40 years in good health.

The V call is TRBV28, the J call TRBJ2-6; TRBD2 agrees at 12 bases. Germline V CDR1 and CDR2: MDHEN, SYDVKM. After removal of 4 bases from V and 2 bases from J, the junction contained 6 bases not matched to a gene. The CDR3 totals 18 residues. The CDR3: CASSSRLAGAPGANVLTF. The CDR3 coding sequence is TGTGCCAGCAGTTCCCGACTAGCGGGAGCTCCTGGGGCCAACGTCCTGACTTTC.

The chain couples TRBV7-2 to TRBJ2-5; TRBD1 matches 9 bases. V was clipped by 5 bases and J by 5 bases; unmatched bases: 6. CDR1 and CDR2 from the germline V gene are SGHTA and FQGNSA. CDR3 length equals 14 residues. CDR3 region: CASSVTGGRETQYF. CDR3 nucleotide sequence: TGTGCCAGCAGCGTAACAGGGGGCAGGGAGACCCAGTACTTC.

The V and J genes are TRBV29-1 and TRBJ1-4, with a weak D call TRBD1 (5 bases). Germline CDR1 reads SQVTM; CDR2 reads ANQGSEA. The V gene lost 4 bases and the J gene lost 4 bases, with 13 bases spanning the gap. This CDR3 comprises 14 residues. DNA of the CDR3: TGCAGCGTTGGGTCGGGGGGAAATAATGAAAAACTGTTTTTT. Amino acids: CSVGSGGNNEKLFF.

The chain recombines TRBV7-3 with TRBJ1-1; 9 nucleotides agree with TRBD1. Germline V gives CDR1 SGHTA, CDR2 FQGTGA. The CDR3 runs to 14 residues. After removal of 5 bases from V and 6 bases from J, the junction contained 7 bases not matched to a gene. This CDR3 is CASSQNRGLAEAFF. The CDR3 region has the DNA TGTGCCAGCAGCCAGAACAGGGGGCTCGCTGAAGCTTTCTTT.

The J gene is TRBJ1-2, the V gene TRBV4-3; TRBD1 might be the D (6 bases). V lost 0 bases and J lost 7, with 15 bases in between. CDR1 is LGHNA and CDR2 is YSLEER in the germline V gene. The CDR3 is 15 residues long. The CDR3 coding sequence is TGCGCCAGCAGCCAAGACAGGGGTGGAGGGCTTGGCTACACCTTC. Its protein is CASSQDRGGGLGYTF.

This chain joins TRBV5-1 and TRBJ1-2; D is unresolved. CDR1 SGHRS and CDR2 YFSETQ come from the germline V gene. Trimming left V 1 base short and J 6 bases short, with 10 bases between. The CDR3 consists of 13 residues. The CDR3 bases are TGCGCCAGCAGCTTGTCAGGACGTGATGGCTACACCTTC. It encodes CASSLSGRDGYTF.

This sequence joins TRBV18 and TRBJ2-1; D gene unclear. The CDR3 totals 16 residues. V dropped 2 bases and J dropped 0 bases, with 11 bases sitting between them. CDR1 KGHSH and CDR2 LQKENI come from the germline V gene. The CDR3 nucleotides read TGTGCCAGCTCACCAACCCAGCCGAGCTCCTACAATGAGCAGTTCTTC. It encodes CASSPTQPSSYNEQFF.

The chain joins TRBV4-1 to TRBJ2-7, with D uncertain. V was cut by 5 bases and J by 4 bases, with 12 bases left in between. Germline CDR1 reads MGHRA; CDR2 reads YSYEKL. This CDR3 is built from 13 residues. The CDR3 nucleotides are TGCGCCAGCAGCTCTTTCAAAGGTTACGAGCAGTACTTC. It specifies CASSSFKGYEQYF.

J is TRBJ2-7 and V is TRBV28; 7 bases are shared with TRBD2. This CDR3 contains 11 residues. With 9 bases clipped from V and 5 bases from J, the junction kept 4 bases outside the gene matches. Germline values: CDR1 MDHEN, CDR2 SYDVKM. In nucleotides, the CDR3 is TGTGCCAGTGGGGGGGTCCACGAGCAGTACTTC. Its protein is CASGGVHEQYF.

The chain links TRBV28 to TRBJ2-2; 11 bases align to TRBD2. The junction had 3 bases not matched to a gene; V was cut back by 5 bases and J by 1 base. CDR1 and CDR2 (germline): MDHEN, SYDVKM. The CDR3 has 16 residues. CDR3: CASSKTSGRNTGELFF. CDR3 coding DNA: TGTGCCAGCAGTAAAACTAGCGGGAGGAACACCGGGGAGCTGTTTTTT.

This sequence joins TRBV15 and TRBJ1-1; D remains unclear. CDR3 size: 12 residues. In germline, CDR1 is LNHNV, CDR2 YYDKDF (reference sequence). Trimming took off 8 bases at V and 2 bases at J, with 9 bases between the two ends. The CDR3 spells CATEEENTEAFF. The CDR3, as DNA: TGTGCCACCGAGGAGGAAAACACTGAAGCTTTCTTT.

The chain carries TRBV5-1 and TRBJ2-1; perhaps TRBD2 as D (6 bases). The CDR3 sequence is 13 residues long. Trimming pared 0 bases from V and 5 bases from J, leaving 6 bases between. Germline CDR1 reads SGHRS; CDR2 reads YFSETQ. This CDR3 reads CASSLGGDNEQFF. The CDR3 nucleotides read TGCGCCAGCAGCTTGGGCGGGGACAATGAGCAGTTCTTC.

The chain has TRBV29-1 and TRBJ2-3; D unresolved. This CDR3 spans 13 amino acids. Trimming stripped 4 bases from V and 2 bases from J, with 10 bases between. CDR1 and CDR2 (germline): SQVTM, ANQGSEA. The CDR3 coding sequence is TGCAGCGTTGCTAGTCTTTACACAGATACGCAGTATTTT. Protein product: CSVASLYTDTQYF.

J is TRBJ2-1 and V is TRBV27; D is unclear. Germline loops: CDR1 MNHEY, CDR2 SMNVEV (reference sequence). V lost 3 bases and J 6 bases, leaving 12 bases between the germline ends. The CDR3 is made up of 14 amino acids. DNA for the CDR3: TGTGCCAGCAGTTTCCCGGAGAGGCCCAATGAGCAGTTCTTC. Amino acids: CASSFPERPNEQFF.

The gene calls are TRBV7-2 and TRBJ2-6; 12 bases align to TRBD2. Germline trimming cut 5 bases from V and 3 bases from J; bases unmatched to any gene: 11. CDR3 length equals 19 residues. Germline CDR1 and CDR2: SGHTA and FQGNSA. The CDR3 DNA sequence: TGTGCCAGCAGCCCAAGGACTAGCGGGATGGGTGGTGGGGCCAACGTCCTGACTTTC. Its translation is CASSPRTSGMGGGANVLTF.

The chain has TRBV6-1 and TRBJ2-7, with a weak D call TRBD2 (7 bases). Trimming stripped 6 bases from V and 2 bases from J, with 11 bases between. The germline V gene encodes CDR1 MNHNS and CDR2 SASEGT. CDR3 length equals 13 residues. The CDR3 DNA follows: TGTGCCAGCAGGGCGGGGGCTACCTACGAGCAGTACTTC. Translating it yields CASRAGATYEQYF.

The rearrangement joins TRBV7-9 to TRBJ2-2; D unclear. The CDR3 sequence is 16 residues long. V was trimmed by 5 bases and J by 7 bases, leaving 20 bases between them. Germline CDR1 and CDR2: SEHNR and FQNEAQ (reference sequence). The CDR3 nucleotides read TGTGCCAGCAGCCCGCCCTCTAGTTCCGCCGGCGGGGAGCTGTTTTTT. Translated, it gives CASSPPSSSAGGELFF.

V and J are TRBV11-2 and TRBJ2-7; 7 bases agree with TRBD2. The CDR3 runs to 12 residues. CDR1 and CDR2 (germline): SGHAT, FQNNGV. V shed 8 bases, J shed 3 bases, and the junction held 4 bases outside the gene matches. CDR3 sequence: CASGREYYEQYF. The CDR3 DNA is TGTGCCAGCGGGAGGGAATACTACGAGCAGTACTTC.

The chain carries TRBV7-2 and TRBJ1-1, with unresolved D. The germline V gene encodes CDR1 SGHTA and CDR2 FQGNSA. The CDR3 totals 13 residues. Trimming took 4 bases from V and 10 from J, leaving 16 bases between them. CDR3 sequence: CASSSRGGQRAFF. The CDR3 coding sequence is TGTGCCAGCAGCTCCCGAGGAGGCCAAAGAGCTTTCTTT.

In nucleotides, the CDR3 is TGTGCCAGCAGTGAACGGGGGGGTGAGCAGTTCTTC. Translated: CASSERGGEQFF. The chain links TRBV2 to TRBJ2-1, with 8 bases aligning to TRBD2. The CDR3 length is 12 residues. Per the germline V gene, CDR1 is SNHLY and CDR2 is FYNNEI. Trimming at V came to 2 bases and at J to 9 bases, leaving 0 bases not matched to a gene. Full variable domain (outside the CDR3, taken from reference TRBV2 and TRBJ2-1): EPEVTQTPSHQVTQMGQEVILRCVPISNHLYFYWYRQILGQKVEFLVSFYNNEISEKSEIFDDQFSVERPDGSNFTLKIRSTKLEDSAMYFCASSERGGEQFFGPGTRLTVL.

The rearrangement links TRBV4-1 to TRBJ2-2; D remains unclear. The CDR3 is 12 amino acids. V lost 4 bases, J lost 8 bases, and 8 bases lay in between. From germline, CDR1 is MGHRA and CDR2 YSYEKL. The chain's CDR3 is CASSPLEGELFF. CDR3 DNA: TGCGCCAGCAGCCCCTTGGAAGGGGAGCTGTTTTTT.

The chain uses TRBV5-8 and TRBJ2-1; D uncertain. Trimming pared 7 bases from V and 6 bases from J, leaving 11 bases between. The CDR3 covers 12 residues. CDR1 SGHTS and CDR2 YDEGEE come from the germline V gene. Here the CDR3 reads CASGGGFNEQFF. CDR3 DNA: TGTGCCAGCGGCGGTGGGTTCAATGAGCAGTTCTTC.

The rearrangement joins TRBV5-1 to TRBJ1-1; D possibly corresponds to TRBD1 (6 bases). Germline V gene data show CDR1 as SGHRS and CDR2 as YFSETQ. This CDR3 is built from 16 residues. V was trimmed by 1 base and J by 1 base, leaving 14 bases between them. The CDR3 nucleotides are TGCGCCAGCAGCTTGACAGGGAGGGAGTCGAACACTGAAGCTTTCTTT. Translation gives CASSLTGRESNTEAFF.

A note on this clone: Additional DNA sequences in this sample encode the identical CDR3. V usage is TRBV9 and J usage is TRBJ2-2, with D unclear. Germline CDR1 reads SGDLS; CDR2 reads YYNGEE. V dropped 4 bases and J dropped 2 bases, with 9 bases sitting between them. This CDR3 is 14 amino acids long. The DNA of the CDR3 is TGTGCCAGCAGCCCAAATAGCAACACCGGGGAGCTGTTTTTT. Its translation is CASSPNSNTGELFF. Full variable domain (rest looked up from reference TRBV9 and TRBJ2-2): DSGVTQTPKHLITATGQRVTLRCSPRSGDLSVYWYQQSLDQGLQFLIQYYNGEERAKGNILERFSAQQFPDLHSELNLSSLELGDSALYFCASSPNSNTGELFFGEGSRLTVL.

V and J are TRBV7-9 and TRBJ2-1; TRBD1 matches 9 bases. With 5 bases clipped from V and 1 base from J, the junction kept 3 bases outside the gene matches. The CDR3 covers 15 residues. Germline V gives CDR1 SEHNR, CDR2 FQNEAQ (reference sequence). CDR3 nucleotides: TGTGCCAGCAGCCTGGACAGGGGTTCCTACAATGAGCAGTTCTTC. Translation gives CASSLDRGSYNEQFF.

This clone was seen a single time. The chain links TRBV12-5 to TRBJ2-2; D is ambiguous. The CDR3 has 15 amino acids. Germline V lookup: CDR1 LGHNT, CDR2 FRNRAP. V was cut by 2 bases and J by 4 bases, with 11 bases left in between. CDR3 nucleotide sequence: TGTGCTAGTGGTTTGACCACCTCAGGCACCGGGGAGCTGTTTTTT. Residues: CASGLTTSGTGELFF.

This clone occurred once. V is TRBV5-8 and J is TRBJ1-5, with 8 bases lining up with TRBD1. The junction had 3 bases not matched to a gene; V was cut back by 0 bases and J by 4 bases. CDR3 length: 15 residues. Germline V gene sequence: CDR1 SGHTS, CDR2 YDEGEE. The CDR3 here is CASSLGDRRNQPQHF. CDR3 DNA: TGTGCCAGCAGCTTGGGGGACAGGAGAAATCAGCCCCAGCATTTT.